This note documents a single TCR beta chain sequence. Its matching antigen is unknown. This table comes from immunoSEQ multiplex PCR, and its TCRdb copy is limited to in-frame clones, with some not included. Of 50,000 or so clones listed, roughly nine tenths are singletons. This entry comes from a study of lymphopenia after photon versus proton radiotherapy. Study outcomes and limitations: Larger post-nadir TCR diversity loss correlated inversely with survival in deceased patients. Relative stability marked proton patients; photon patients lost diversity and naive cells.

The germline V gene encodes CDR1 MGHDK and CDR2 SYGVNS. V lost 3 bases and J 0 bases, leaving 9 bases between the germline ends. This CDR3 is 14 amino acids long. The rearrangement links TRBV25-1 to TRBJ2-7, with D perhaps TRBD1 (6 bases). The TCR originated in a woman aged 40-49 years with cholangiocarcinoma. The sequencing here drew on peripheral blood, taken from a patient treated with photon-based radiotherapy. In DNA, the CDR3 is TGTGCCAGCAGTGACTACAGGGACTCCTACGAGCAGTACTTC. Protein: CASSDYRDSYEQYF.